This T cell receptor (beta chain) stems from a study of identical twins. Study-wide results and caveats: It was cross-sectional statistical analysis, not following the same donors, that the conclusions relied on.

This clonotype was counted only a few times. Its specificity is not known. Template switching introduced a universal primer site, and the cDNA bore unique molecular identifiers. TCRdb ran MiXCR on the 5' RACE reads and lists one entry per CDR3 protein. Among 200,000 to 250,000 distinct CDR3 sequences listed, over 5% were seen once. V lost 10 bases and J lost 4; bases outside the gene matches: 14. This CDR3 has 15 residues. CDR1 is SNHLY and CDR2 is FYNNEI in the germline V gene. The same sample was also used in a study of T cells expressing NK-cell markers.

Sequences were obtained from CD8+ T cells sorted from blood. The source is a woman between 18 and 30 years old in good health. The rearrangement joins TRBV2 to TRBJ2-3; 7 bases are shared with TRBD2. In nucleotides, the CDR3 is TGTGCCACCAAATGGGGGGGAGGGCCGGCAGATACGCAGTATTTT. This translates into CATKWGGGPADTQYF.